This T cell receptor beta chain derives from a study of T cell repertoires in cytomegalovirus infection. This clonotype was detected ten times or more. V lost 7 bases to trimming and J lost 4 bases, with 13 bases between them. The CDR3 extends over 13 amino acids. Germline CDR1 reads MNHNS; CDR2 reads SASEGT. TCRdb independently ran MiXCR on the reads; one entry per CDR3 protein. The table has 310,000 or so distinct CDR3 sequences, around 10% seen once; the top ten hold around 2.4%. The chain combines TRBV6-1 with TRBJ1-1, with D possibly being TRBD1 (6 bases). This TCR derives from a human donor in good health (CMV status not recorded). Some clones in this sample may be carry-over from other donors' samples. The sequenced material came from PBMCs. CDR3 amino acids: CASKMDRATEAFF. CDR3 in DNA: TGTGCCAGCAAAATGGACAGAGCCACTGAAGCTTTCTTT.